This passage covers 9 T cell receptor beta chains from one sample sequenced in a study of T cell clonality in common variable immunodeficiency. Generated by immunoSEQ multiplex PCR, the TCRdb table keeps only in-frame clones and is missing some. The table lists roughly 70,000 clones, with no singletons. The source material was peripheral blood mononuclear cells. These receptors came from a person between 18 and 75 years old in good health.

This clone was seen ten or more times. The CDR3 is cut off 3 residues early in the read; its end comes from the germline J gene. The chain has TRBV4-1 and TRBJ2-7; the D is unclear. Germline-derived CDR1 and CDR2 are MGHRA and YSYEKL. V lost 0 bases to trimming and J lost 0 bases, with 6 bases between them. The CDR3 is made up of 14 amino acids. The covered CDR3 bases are TGCGCCAGCAGCCAAGACGAGGTCTCCTACGAG. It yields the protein CASSQDEVSYE. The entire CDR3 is CASSQDEVSYEQYF.

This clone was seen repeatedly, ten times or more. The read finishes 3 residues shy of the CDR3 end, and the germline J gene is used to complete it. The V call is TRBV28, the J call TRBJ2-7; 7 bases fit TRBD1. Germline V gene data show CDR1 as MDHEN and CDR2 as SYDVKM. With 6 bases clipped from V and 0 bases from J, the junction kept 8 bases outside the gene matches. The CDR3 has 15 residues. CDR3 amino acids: CASSPTGPLSYEQYF. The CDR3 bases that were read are TGTGCCAGCAGCCCGACAGGGCCCCTCTCCTACGAG.

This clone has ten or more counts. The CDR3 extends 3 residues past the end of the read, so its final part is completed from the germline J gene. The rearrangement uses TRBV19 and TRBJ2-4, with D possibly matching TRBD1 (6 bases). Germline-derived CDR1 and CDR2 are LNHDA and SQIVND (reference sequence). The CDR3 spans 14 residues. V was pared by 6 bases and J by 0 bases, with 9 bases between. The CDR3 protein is CASRDSIAKNIQYF. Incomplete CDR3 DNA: TGTGCCAGTAGGGACAGCATAGCCAAAAACATT.

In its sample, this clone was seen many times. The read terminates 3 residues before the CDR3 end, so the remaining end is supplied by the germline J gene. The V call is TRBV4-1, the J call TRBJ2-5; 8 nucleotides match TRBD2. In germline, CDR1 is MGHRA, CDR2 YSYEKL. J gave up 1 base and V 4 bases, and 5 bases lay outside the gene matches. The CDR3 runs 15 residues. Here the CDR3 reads CASSLVAGSQETQYF. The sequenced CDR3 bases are TGCGCCAGCAGCCTAGTAGCGGGATCCCAAGAGACC.

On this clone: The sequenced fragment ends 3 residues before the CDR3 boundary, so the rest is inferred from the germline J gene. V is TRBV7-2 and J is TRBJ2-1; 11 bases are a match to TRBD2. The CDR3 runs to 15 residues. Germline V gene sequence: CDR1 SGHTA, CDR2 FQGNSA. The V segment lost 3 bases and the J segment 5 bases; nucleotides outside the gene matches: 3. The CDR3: CASSLTSGADNEQFF. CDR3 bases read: TGTGCCAGCAGCTTGACTAGCGGGGCGGACAATGAG.

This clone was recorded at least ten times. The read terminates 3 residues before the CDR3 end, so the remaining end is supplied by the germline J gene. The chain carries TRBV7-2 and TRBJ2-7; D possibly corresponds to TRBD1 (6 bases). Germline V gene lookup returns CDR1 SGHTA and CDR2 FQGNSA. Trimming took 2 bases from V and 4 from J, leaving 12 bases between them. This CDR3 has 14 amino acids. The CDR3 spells CASSLSSGVYEQYF. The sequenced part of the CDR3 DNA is TGTGCCAGCAGCTTAAGTTCAGGGGTTTACGAG.

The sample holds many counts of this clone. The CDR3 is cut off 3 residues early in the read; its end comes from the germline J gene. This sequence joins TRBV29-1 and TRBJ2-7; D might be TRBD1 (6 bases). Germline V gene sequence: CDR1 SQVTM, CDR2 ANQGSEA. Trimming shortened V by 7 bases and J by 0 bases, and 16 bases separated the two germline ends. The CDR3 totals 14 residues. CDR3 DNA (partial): TGCAGCGGGGCAGACAGGAGCCTCTCCTACGAG. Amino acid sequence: CSGADRSLSYE. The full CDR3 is CSGADRSLSYEQYF.

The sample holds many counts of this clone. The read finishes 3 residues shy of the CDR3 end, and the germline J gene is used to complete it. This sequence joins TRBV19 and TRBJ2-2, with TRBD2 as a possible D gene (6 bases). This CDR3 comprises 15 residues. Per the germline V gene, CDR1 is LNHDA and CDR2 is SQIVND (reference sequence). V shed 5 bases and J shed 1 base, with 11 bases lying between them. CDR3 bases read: TGTGCCAGTAGTCTTCGGGACTGGAACACCGGGGAG. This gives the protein CASSLRDWNTGE. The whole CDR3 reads CASSLRDWNTGELFF.

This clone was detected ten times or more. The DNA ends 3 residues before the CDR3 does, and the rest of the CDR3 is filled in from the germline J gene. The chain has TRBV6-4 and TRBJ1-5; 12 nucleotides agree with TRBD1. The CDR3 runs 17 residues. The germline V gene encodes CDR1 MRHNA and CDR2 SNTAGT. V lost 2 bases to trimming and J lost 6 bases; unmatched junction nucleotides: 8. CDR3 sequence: CASSDPSGTGGGQPQHF. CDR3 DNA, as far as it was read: TGTGCCAGCAGTGACCCGTCCGGGACAGGGGGCGGTCAGCCC.